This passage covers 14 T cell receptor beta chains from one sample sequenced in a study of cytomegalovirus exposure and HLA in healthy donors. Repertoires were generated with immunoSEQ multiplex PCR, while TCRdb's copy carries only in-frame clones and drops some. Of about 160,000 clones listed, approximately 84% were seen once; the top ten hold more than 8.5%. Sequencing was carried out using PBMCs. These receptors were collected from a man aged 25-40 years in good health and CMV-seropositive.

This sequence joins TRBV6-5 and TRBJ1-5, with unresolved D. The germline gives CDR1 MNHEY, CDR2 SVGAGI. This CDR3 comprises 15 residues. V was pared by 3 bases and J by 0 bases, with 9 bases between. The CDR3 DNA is TGTGCCAGCAGTTATACGGGGAATAGCAATCAGCCCCAGCATTTT. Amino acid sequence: CASSYTGNSNQPQHF.

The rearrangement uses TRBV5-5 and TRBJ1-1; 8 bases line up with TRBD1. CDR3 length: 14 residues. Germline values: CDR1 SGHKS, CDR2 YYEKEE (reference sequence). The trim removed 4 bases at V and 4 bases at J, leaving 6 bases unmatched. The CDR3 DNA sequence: TGTGCCAGCAGCCTCGGACAGGGAGGCACTGAAGCTTTCTTT. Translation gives CASSLGQGGTEAFF.

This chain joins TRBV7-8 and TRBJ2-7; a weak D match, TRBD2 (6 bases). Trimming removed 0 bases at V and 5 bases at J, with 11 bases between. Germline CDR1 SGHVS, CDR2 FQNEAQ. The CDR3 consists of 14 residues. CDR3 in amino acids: CASSLAGWGDEQYF. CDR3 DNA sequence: TGTGCCAGCAGCTTAGCGGGGTGGGGGGACGAGCAGTACTTC.

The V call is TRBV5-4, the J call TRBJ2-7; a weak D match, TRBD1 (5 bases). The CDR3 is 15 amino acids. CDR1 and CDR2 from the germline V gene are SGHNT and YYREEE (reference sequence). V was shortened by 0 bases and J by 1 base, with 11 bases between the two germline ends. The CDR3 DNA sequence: TGTGCCAGCAGCTTGGGAGGCAAGGGGTCCTACGAGCAGTACTTC. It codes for CASSLGGKGSYEQYF.

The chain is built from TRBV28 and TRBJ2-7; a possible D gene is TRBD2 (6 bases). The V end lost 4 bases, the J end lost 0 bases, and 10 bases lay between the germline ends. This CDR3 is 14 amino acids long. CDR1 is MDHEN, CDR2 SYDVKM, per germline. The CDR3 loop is CASSSSTSSYEQYF. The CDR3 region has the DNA TGTGCCAGCAGTTCCTCGACTAGCTCCTACGAGCAGTACTTC. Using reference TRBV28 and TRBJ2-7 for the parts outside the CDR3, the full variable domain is DVKVTQSSRYLVKRTGEKVFLECVQDMDHENMFWYRQDPGLGLRLIYFSYDVKMKEKGDIPEGYSVSREKKERFSLILESASTNQTSMYLCASSSSTSSYEQYFGPGTRLTVT.

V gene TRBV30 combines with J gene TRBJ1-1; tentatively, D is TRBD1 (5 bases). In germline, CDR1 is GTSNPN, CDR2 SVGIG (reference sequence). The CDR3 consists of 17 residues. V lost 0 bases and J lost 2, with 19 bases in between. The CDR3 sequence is CAWSVLDQWGDNTEAFF. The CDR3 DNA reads TGTGCCTGGAGTGTACTTGACCAATGGGGGGACAACACTGAAGCTTTCTTT.

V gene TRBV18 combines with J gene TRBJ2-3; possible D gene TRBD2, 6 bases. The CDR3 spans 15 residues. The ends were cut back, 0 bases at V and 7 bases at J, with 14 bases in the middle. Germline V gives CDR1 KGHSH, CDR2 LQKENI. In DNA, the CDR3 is TGTGCCAGCTCACCACCGGCGGGTGGAGGGTATACGCAGTATTTT. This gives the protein CASSPPAGGGYTQYF.

This CDR3 is CASSVTGGIHEQYF. The CDR3 DNA reads as TGTGCCAGCAGCGTTACGGGGGGAATCCACGAGCAGTACTTC. The chain carries TRBV9 and TRBJ2-7, with TRBD2 matching 7 bases. CDR3 length equals 14 residues. The V segment lost 2 bases and the J segment 5 bases; nucleotides outside the gene matches: 7. CDR1 is SGDLS and CDR2 is YYNGEE in the germline V gene.

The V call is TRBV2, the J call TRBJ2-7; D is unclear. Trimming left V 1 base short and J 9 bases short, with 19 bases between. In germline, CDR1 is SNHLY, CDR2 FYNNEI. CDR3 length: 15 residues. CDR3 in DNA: TGTGCCAGCAGTGAAGAGCCTGATAATCTACGTGGGCAGTACTTC. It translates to CASSEEPDNLRGQYF. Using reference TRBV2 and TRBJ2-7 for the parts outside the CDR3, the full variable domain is EPEVTQTPSHQVTQMGQEVILRCVPISNHLYFYWYRQILGQKVEFLVSFYNNEISEKSEIFDDQFSVERPDGSNFTLKIRSTKLEDSAMYFCASSEEPDNLRGQYFGPGTRLTVT.

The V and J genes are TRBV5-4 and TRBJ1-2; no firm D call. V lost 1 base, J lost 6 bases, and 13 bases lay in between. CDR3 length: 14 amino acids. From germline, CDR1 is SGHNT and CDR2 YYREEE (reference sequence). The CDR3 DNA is TGTGCCAGCAGCTTGCACGGGGAGGCCCATGGCTACACCTTC. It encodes CASSLHGEAHGYTF.

The CDR3 spells CATSREGVGNTEAFF. The CDR3 DNA reads as TGTGCCACCAGCAGAGAAGGGGTGGGGAACACTGAAGCTTTCTTT. This sequence joins TRBV15 and TRBJ1-1; D is perhaps TRBD1 (5 bases). V lost 0 bases, J lost 1 base, and 9 bases lay in between. CDR1 LNHNV and CDR2 YYDKDF come from the germline V gene (reference sequence). The CDR3 totals 15 residues.

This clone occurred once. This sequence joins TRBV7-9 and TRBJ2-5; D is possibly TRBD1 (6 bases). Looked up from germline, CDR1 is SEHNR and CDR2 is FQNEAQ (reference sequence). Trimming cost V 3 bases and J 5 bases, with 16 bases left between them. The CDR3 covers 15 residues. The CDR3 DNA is TGTGCCAGCAGCTTTACCGGGCTTCAGGGGGAGACCCAGTACTTC. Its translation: CASSFTGLQGETQYF.

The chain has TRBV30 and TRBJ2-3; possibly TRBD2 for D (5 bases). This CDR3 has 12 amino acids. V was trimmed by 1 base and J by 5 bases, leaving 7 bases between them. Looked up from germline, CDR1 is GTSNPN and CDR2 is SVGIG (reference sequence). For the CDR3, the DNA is TGTGCCTGGAGTGACCGGGGAGATACGCAGTATTTT. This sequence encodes CAWSDRGDTQYF.

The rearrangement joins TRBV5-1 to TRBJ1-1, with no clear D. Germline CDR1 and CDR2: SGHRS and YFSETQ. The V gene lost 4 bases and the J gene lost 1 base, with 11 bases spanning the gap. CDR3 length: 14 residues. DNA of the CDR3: TGCGCCAGCAGCGAGGGTGTTAGGAACACTGAAGCTTTCTTT. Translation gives CASSEGVRNTEAFF.